Shown below are 24 T cell receptor beta chains from a single sample sequenced in a study of cytomegalovirus exposure and HLA in healthy donors. Primers for the PCR totalled 60 Vbeta and 13 Jbeta. Only in-frame clones appear in the TCRdb table, and some are missing; sequencing was by immunoSEQ multiplex PCR. This sample's table has 150,000 or so clones. Sequenced sample: PBMCs. These receptors were taken from a woman aged 60 to 75 in good health and CMV-seronegative.

The V call is TRBV18, the J call TRBJ1-5; tentative D call: TRBD1 (6 bases). In germline, CDR1 is KGHSH, CDR2 LQKENI. V was trimmed by 6 bases and J by 4 bases, leaving 16 bases between them. This CDR3 region has 15 residues. The CDR3 region has the DNA TGTGCCAGCTCGGGGTCCGGGACACAGAATCAGCCCCAGCATTTT. Amino acids: CASSGSGTQNQPQHF.

V usage is TRBV7-9 and J usage is TRBJ2-7, with D tentatively TRBD1 (6 bases). Trimming took 10 bases from V and 1 from J, leaving 26 bases between them. The CDR3 extends over 17 amino acids. Looked up from germline, CDR1 is SEHNR and CDR2 is FQNEAQ (reference sequence). The CDR3 coding sequence is TGTGCCACCGGTGGGGTGCTAGGGGAGACAGGTTCCTACGAGCAGTACTTC. This translates into CATGGVLGETGSYEQYF. Complete variable domain (other parts from reference TRBV7-9 and TRBJ2-7): DTGVSQNPRHKITKRGQNVTFRCDPISEHNRLYWYRQTLGQGPEFLTYFQNEAQLEKSRLLSDRFSAERPKGSFSTLEIQRTEQGDSAMYLCATGGVLGETGSYEQYFGPGTRLTVT.

V usage is TRBV11-2 and J usage is TRBJ2-3, with 7 bases that match TRBD1. Germline assignment: CDR1 SGHAT and CDR2 FQNNGV. The ends lost 8 bases at V and 0 bases at J; junction bases unmatched: 5. The CDR3 covers 14 residues. Here the CDR3 reads CASARGQSTDTQYF. CDR3 nucleotide sequence: TGTGCCAGCGCAAGGGGGCAGAGCACAGATACGCAGTATTTT. Full variable domain (missing parts from reference TRBV11-2 and TRBJ2-3): EAGVAQSPRYKIIEKRQSVAFWCNPISGHATLYWYQQILGQGPKLLIQFQNNGVVDDSQLPKDRFSAERLKGVDSTLKIQPAKLEDSAVYLCASARGQSTDTQYFGPGTRLTVL.

This chain links TRBV2 with TRBJ2-6; the match to TRBD1 covers 7 bases. Germline V lookup: CDR1 SNHLY, CDR2 FYNNEI. V shed 7 bases, J shed 0 bases, and the junction held 9 bases outside the gene matches. CDR3 size: 17 residues. The CDR3 loop is CASTKTGTSSGANVLTF. The CDR3 DNA reads as TGTGCCAGCACTAAGACAGGGACCTCCTCTGGGGCCAACGTCCTGACTTTC. Variable domain in full (rest from reference TRBV2 and TRBJ2-6): EPEVTQTPSHQVTQMGQEVILRCVPISNHLYFYWYRQILGQKVEFLVSFYNNEISEKSEIFDDQFSVERPDGSNFTLKIRSTKLEDSAMYFCASTKTGTSSGANVLTFGAGSRLTVL.

This chain links TRBV19 with TRBJ1-5; D remains ambiguous. Germline V gives CDR1 LNHDA, CDR2 SQIVND (reference sequence). V lost 3 bases to trimming and J lost 3 bases, with 6 bases between them. The CDR3 length is 13 residues. The CDR3 region has the DNA TGTGCCAGTAGTATCGGTGTCAATCAGCCCCAGCATTTT. Translating it yields CASSIGVNQPQHF.

V and J are TRBV6-6 and TRBJ2-1; 8 bases map to TRBD2. Per germline, CDR1 MNHNY and CDR2 SVGAGI (reference sequence). V lost 10 bases, J lost 2 bases, and 4 bases stayed unmatched. The CDR3 totals 13 residues. The CDR3 bases are TGTGCCACAGCACTAGCGGCCTACAATGAGCAGTTCTTC. This gives the protein CATALAAYNEQFF.

This chain links TRBV7-6 with TRBJ2-3; maybe TRBD1 (7 bases). CDR1 is SGHVS and CDR2 is FNYEAQ in the germline V gene. CDR3 length: 17 amino acids. Trimming shortened V by 4 bases and J by 0 bases, and 17 bases separated the two germline ends. CDR3 DNA sequence: TGTGCCAGCAGCTCCAGGGGGAGGAAGGTTAGCACAGATACGCAGTATTTT. Encoded protein: CASSSRGRKVSTDTQYF.

This rearrangement joins TRBV5-4 to TRBJ1-1; maybe TRBD1 (5 bases). V lost 4 bases, J lost 0 bases, and 13 bases lay in between. Germline assignment: CDR1 SGHNT and CDR2 YYREEE (reference sequence). This CDR3 contains 15 residues. The CDR3 bases are TGTGCCAGCAGCACGGGACTCCAGATGAACACTGAAGCTTTCTTT. It encodes CASSTGLQMNTEAFF.

The V and J genes are TRBV11-2 and TRBJ1-2; D is ambiguous. Germline-derived CDR1 and CDR2 are SGHAT and FQNNGV. Between the trimmed V and J ends, which lost 2 bases and 2 bases, there was a span of 15 bases. CDR3 length equals 16 residues. The CDR3 reads CASSLLSGTQNYGYTF. The CDR3, as DNA: TGTGCCAGCAGCTTATTAAGTGGCACACAAAACTATGGCTACACCTTC.

V usage is TRBV4-2 and J usage is TRBJ2-2; D is possibly TRBD1 (6 bases). This CDR3 has 16 amino acids. V dropped 0 bases and J dropped 3 bases, with 11 bases sitting between them. Germline V gives CDR1 LGHNA, CDR2 YNFKEQ. In nucleotides, the CDR3 is TGTGCCAGCAGCCAAGATATGGGGGCACACACCGGGGAGCTGTTTTTT. Encoded protein: CASSQDMGAHTGELFF.

The rearrangement uses TRBV7-2 and TRBJ2-2; TRBD1 matches 7 bases. Trimming took 7 bases from V and 4 from J; bases not matched to a gene: 18. The CDR3 totals 18 residues. The V gene's germline CDR1 is SGHTA and CDR2 FQGNSA. CDR3 sequence (DNA): TGTGCCAGCACCCGAAGACTGAGGGGGCGCCCGAGCACCGGGGAGCTGTTTTTT. Protein: CASTRRLRGRPSTGELFF.

V usage is TRBV7-2 and J usage is TRBJ1-5, with 8 bases aligning to TRBD1. V shed 6 bases and J 0 bases; nucleotides not matched to a gene: 7. The CDR3 spans 16 residues. The germline CDR1 and CDR2 sequences are SGHTA and FQGNSA. Written as DNA, the CDR3 is TGTGCCAGCAGTCTCACAGGGGGTGATAGCAATCAGCCCCAGCATTTT. Protein sequence: CASSLTGGDSNQPQHF.

V is TRBV5-5 and J is TRBJ1-3; TRBD1 is a possible D gene (6 bases). Between the trimmed V and J ends, which lost 5 bases and 1 base, there was a span of 22 bases. The CDR3 runs to 18 residues. The V gene's germline CDR1 is SGHKS and CDR2 YYEKEE (reference sequence). The CDR3 region has the DNA TGTGCCAGCAGAATACAGGACAGAAGAGGGGGTTCTGGAAACACCATATATTTT. Protein: CASRIQDRRGGSGNTIYF.

The chain employs TRBV7-8 and TRBJ1-1; D possibly corresponds to TRBD1 (6 bases). The CDR3 contains 14 residues. V gave up 1 base and J gave up 3 bases, with 9 bases separating them. Germline loops: CDR1 SGHVS, CDR2 FQNEAQ. CDR3 DNA sequence: TGTGCCAGCAGCTTAGTAGGGGGTGACACTGAAGCTTTCTTT. Amino acids: CASSLVGGDTEAFF.

The chain links TRBV7-9 to TRBJ1-2, with D perhaps matching TRBD1 (5 bases). V lost 3 bases, J lost 9 bases, and 14 bases lay in between. The CDR3 covers 13 residues. Germline loops: CDR1 SEHNR, CDR2 FQNEAQ (reference sequence). CDR3 residues: CASSFGAPGSYTF. The CDR3 DNA reads TGTGCCAGCAGCTTTGGGGCCCCCGGAAGCTACACCTTC.

The rearrangement uses TRBV7-9 and TRBJ2-3; D may be TRBD1 (5 bases). There are 15 residues in the CDR3. V lost 7 bases and J 0 bases, leaving 14 bases between the germline ends. CDR1 is SEHNR, CDR2 FQNEAQ, per germline (reference sequence). CDR3 nucleotide sequence: TGTGCCAGCATCACCCTAGGGGAAAGCACAGATACGCAGTATTTT. Amino acids: CASITLGESTDTQYF.

The J gene is TRBJ2-2, the V gene TRBV7-3; D is perhaps TRBD2 (7 bases). Germline CDR1 SGHTA, CDR2 FQGTGA. The CDR3 loop spans 15 amino acids. V lost 4 bases to trimming and J lost 3 bases, with 12 bases between them. This chain's CDR3 is CASSYREGYTGELFF. The CDR3 DNA is TGTGCCAGCAGCTACAGGGAGGGGTACACCGGGGAGCTGTTTTTT.

The V gene is TRBV11-1, the J gene TRBJ2-7; TRBD2 agrees at 8 bases. Germline V lookup: CDR1 SGHAT, CDR2 FQDESV (reference sequence). V shed 5 bases, J shed 3 bases, and the junction held 6 bases outside the gene matches. There are 14 residues in the CDR3. The CDR3 spells CASSRSGIIYEQYF. Here the CDR3 DNA reads TGTGCCAGCAGCCGTAGCGGGATCATCTACGAGCAGTACTTC.

The chain links TRBV7-9 to TRBJ1-1; no reliable D call. This CDR3 contains 11 residues. Germline V gives CDR1 SEHNR, CDR2 FQNEAQ (reference sequence). V dropped 7 bases and J dropped 2 bases, with 5 bases sitting between them. The CDR3 sequence is CASMRNTEAFF. In nucleotides, the CDR3 is TGTGCCAGCATGCGTAACACTGAAGCTTTCTTT.

The chain employs TRBV6-6 and TRBJ1-2; D is ambiguous. The V end lost 2 bases, the J end lost 7 bases, and 11 bases lay between the germline ends. In germline, CDR1 is MNHNY, CDR2 SVGAGI (reference sequence). The CDR3 totals 13 residues. This CDR3 reads CASSYGDTVGYTF. CDR3 DNA sequence: TGTGCCAGCAGTTACGGAGATACGGTTGGCTACACCTTC.

With respect to this clone: Its ends do not fully match the called genes, so a read error is possible. The chain combines TRBV5-1 with TRBJ1-3; D ambiguous. This CDR3 is built from 17 residues. Germline loops: CDR1 SGHRS, CDR2 YFSETQ. CDR3 in amino acids: CASSLDQRSTSGNTVYF. In DNA form, the CDR3 reads TGCGCCAGCAGCTTGGATCAGCGCTCTACTTCTGGAAACACCGTATATTTT.

The chain carries TRBV4-1 and TRBJ1-4, with a possible D match to TRBD1 (5 bases). The germline gives CDR1 MGHRA, CDR2 YSYEKL. V lost 5 bases and J lost 8, with 15 bases in between. The CDR3 has 14 residues. The CDR3 coding sequence is TGCGCCAGCAGCAGGGGTCTAGCGAACGAAAAACTGTTTTTT. This codes for CASSRGLANEKLFF.

CDR3 DNA sequence: TGTGCCAGCGCTAGGGGCGGGGACCAAGAGACCCAGTACTTC. Translation gives CASARGGDQETQYF. The rearrangement links TRBV6-6 to TRBJ2-5, with TRBD2 as a possible D gene (6 bases). The CDR3 is made up of 14 amino acids. In germline, CDR1 is MNHNY, CDR2 SVGAGI (reference sequence). V shed 8 bases and J shed 0 bases, with 13 bases lying between them.

The chain recombines TRBV18 with TRBJ2-2; no clear D. The CDR3 sequence is 14 residues long. Germline assignment: CDR1 KGHSH and CDR2 LQKENI. V was trimmed by 1 base and J by 5 bases, leaving 8 bases between them. The CDR3 DNA follows: TGTGCCAGCTCACCACAAGAGAGGACCGGGGAGCTGTTTTTT. Protein product: CASSPQERTGELFF.